This T cell receptor (beta chain) is drawn from a study (dated by TCRdb to between 2015 and 2016). In the study overall: Whether tumor-infiltrating Tregs in breast cancer are recruited from blood Tregs or converted in situ from other CD4+ T cell subsets was tested. The research as a whole found: The validation in the larger cohort was limited to a single TCR beta V-J rearrangement instead of whole repertoires. Tumor memory CD4+ T cell TCR gene usage was found to cluster with blood and lymph node memory CD4+ cells and with lymph node naive CD4+ cells. The greatest overlap of tumor-infiltrating Treg TCR alpha and beta sequences was with tumor naive CD4+ T cells, followed next by blood naive CD4+ T cells.

The Miltenyi Naive CD4+ T Cell Isolation kit was used to purify naive CD4+ T cells, and CD25 microbeads were used to remove Tregs. Tregs, naive and memory CD4+ T cells from tumor, blood and ipsilateral draining lymph nodes of 4 or 5 breast cancer patients underwent full-length TCR alpha and beta sequencing. Ficoll density gradient centrifugation was used to isolate mononuclear cells from lymph nodes or from 50 ml of peripheral blood. A purity exceeding 90% was confirmed by FACS for the sorted cell populations. In the germline V gene (reference sequence), CDR1 corresponds to DFQATT and CDR2 to SNEGSKA. Clipping removes 5 bases from V and 4 bases from J, with 9 as the unmatched junction base count. The CDR3 has 14 amino acids, counting the end cysteine and phenylalanine. The kept DNA is CDR3 alone, 42 bases in frame from the first base. This clonotype turned up a few times. The specificity of this receptor is unknown. Nothing much larger sits one base from this clone, and base qualities are not available.

Full-length TCR variable regions were amplified by 5' RACE PCR with constant-region reverse primers, and semi-nested PCR with Nested Universal Primer A was subsequently performed. The ReliaPrep RNA Cell Miniprep System was used to extract total RNA, which was then reverse transcribed into 5'RACE-ready cDNA with the SMARTer RACE 5'/3' Kit. Multiplex adaptors were used to barcode full-length TCR alpha and beta libraries, and the barcoded libraries were sequenced on an Illumina MiSeq. The study's own analysis went as follows. For each of nine subset-tissue groups, sequencing data from the five patients were combined, and the groups were compared by unsupervised clustering of TCR gene usage. The Morisita-Horn index was used to calculate repertoire similarity, with shared sequences weighted by how much each contributed to each repertoire. TCRdb itself trimmed the public reads at Q25 with fastp, ran MiXCR and retained productive beta chains. One record per CDR3 amino acid sequence lists the most common genes and DNA. The V and J calls and clone size come from TCRdb's table, not from the authors' own analysis. This sample is represented by fewer than 60,000 distinct CDR3 sequences; 25% to 30% of them were singletons. The biggest ten clones account for about 2% of the sample.

The chain was built from TRBV20-1 and TRBJ2-3; 7 bases in the junction line up with TRBD2. Sequencing was carried out using naive CD4+ T cells sorted from blood. The sample's cell subset or site, from its label and the paper: naive CD4+ T cells, CD4+CD45RA+CD25-. The TCR originated in a female donor with breast cancer. The DNA sequence follows: TGCAGTGCTCTGCTTAGCGGGCGGGCAGATACGCAGTATTTT. It codes for CSALLSGRADTQYF.